This T cell receptor beta chain was found in a study of T cells in Graves' hyperthyroidism and ophthalmopathy. Study-wide results and limits: Among clonotypes expanded in thyroid above 0.001, most were also found in blood. A model of 13 V-J features distinguished ophthalmopathy from stable hyperthyroidism.

The sample holds many counts of this clonotype. Antigen: not known. Deletions cut 3 bases from V and 7 bases from J, with 10 bases between. The CDR3 consists of 13 residues. RNA transcripts provided the source from which TCR beta CDR3 regions were amplified. The HTBI set primed first-round TCR CDR3 RT-PCR. TCRdb redid the calling of the multiplex PCR reads with MiXCR, one entry per CDR3 protein. The data contain about 500,000 distinct CDR3 sequences, 15% to 20% of them singletons. The chain links TRBV12-3 or TRBV12-4 to TRBJ2-1; no firm D call. The sequence was obtained from a woman between 18 and 29 years old with Graves' ophthalmopathy. The sample comprised blood. CDR3 in DNA: TGTGCCAGCAGTTTCGATCCCGGGAATGAGCAGTTCTTC. This codes for CASSFDPGNEQFF.